The 12 T cell receptor beta chains listed next were all sequenced from one sample in a study of Ad26.COV2.S vaccination and SARS-CoV-2 variants. Libraries were prepared by immunoSEQ multiplex PCR; TCRdb keeps only in-frame clonotypes and omits some of them. Of about 400,000 clones detected, 70% to 90% appear once; the ten largest clones hold around 1.9%. Sample treatment: around 19 received Ad26.COV2.S at low or high dose, single or two shots; 5 received placebo; per-sample allocation not given. Samples were taken on day 63 after the first vaccine or placebo injection. The sample in question was peripheral blood, obtained in a trial of Ad26.COV2.S vaccine versus placebo. These receptors all stem from a person aged 18-65 years who received the Ad26.COV2.S COVID-19 vaccine or a placebo.

V and J are TRBV5-1 and TRBJ2-7; D call uncertain. The CDR3 extends over 13 amino acids. V lost 2 bases to trimming and J lost 3 bases, with 9 bases between them. CDR1 and CDR2 from the germline V gene are SGHRS and YFSETQ. CDR3 nucleotides: TGCGCCAGCAGCTTAGAAAACCGCTACGAGCAGTACTTC. Residues: CASSLENRYEQYF.

V gene TRBV6-5 combines with J gene TRBJ2-3; weak D call: TRBD2 (5 bases). CDR1 and CDR2 from the germline V gene are MNHEY and SVGAGI. This CDR3 contains 12 residues. V lost 6 bases to trimming and J lost 5 bases, with 9 bases between them. CDR3 sequence (DNA): TGTGCCAGCAGCCTAGGAGGAGATACGCAGTATTTT. This sequence encodes CASSLGGDTQYF.

This chain links TRBV4-2 with TRBJ2-1, with a weak D call TRBD1 (6 bases). V was clipped by 1 base and J by 3 bases, with 10 bases between them. Looked up from germline, CDR1 is LGHNA and CDR2 is YNFKEQ. This CDR3 comprises 15 residues. Here the CDR3 DNA reads TGTGCCAGCAGCCAAGCTCAGGGGAACTACAATGAGCAGTTCTTC. As protein: CASSQAQGNYNEQFF.

J is TRBJ2-5 and V is TRBV19; D gene ambiguous. Germline V CDR1 and CDR2: LNHDA, SQIVND (reference sequence). V gave up 6 bases and J gave up 1 base, with 9 bases separating them. This CDR3 is built from 13 residues. The CDR3 region is CASSSAVQETQYF. The CDR3 nucleotides read TGTGCCAGTAGCTCCGCGGTCCAAGAGACCCAGTACTTC. The complete variable domain, with remaining parts taken from reference TRBV19 and TRBJ2-5, reads DGGITQSPKYLFRKEGQNVTLSCEQNLNHDAMYWYRQDPGQGLRLIYYSQIVNDFQKGDIAEGYSVSREKKESFPLTVTSAQKNPTAFYLCASSSAVQETQYFGPGTRLLVL.

This chain joins TRBV25-1 and TRBJ1-6; D may be TRBD1 (6 bases). V lost 6 bases and J lost 9, with 18 bases in between. Germline loops: CDR1 MGHDK, CDR2 SYGVNS. CDR3 length: 15 residues. In nucleotides, the CDR3 is TGTGCCAGCAGCGCGACGGGGGGGCTGGGTTCACCCCTCCACTTT. Protein product: CASSATGGLGSPLHF.

This clone was detected once. The chain carries TRBV24-1 and TRBJ2-1, with TRBD2 matching over 13 bases. Germline CDR1 and CDR2: KGHDR and SFDVKD. There are 18 residues in the CDR3. V was clipped by 3 bases and J by 0 bases; unmatched bases: 4. CDR3 in DNA: TGTGCCACCAGTGATAGTTGGACTAGCGGGAGCTCCTACAATGAGCAGTTCTTC. Protein product: CATSDSWTSGSSYNEQFF.

The gene calls are TRBV24-1 and TRBJ2-7; 7 positions agree with TRBD1. Germline CDR1 and CDR2: KGHDR and SFDVKD. Trimming cost V 4 bases and J 4 bases; bases outside gene matches: 12. This CDR3 contains 16 residues. Here the CDR3 reads CATSDSPPGTAYEQYF. The CDR3 nucleotides are TGTGCCACCAGTGACTCACCCCCCGGGACAGCTTACGAGCAGTACTTC.

A note on this clone: The same CDR3 is also encoded by other DNA sequences in this sample. V gene TRBV3-1 (or the pseudogene TRBV3-2) combines with J gene TRBJ1-1; D is undetermined. Germline CDR1 reads LGHDT; CDR2 reads YNNKEL (reference sequence). The CDR3 totals 14 residues. The ends were cut back, 1 base at V and 2 bases at J, with 8 bases in the middle. The chain's CDR3 is CASSQGQANTEAFF. For the CDR3, the DNA is TGTGCCAGCAGCCAAGGCCAGGCAAACACTGAAGCTTTCTTT.

Comment on this clone: This same CDR3 is encoded by further DNA sequences in the sample. J is TRBJ2-1 and V is TRBV19, with TRBD2 identical over 12 bases. CDR3 size: 15 residues. After removal of 6 bases from V and 4 bases from J, the junction contained 4 bases not matched to a gene. Germline-derived CDR1 and CDR2 are LNHDA and SQIVND (reference sequence). The CDR3 coding sequence is TGTGCCAGTAGCGCGACTAGCGGGAGTTACAATGAGCAGTTCTTC. The encoded protein is CASSATSGSYNEQFF.

The chain links TRBV6-1 to TRBJ1-1; 8 nucleotides agree with TRBD1. This CDR3 region has 13 residues. Germline loops: CDR1 MNHNS, CDR2 SASEGT. V was pared by 0 bases and J by 13 bases, with 7 bases of the junction left unmatched. In nucleotides, the CDR3 is TGTGCCAGCAGTGAAGCTTCACAGGGGGAGAGTTTCTTT. Translation: CASSEASQGESFF.

The chain has TRBV6-5 and TRBJ1-4; possibly TRBD1 for D (5 bases). V lost 7 bases to trimming and J lost 5 bases, with 14 bases between them. CDR3 length: 14 residues. Per the germline V gene, CDR1 is MNHEY and CDR2 is SVGAGI. CDR3 bases: TGTGCCAGCAAAGTTGACAGAAAGAATGAAAAACTGTTTTTT. Translated: CASKVDRKNEKLFF.

This chain connects TRBV12-3 or TRBV12-4 to TRBJ1-1; D uncertain. The V end lost 6 bases, the J end lost 8 bases, and 10 bases lay between the germline ends. This CDR3 has 11 amino acids. CDR3 sequence: CASSPKKEAFF. In DNA form, the CDR3 reads TGTGCCAGCAGCCCGAAGAAGGAAGCTTTCTTT.